Presented here are 23 T cell receptor beta chains from one specimen sequenced in a study of blood T cell repertoires in COVID-19. TCRdb's table, derived via immunoSEQ multiplex PCR, lists solely in-frame clones and lacks some. Found here are approximately 210,000 clones, roughly nine tenths of them singletons; the top ten hold roughly 0.78%. The sequenced material came from peripheral blood. The receptors shown here come from a woman in her seventies with acute or convalescent COVID-19.

V gene TRBV7-2 combines with J gene TRBJ2-3; tentatively, D is TRBD2 (6 bases). The CDR3 has 19 residues. Germline V lookup: CDR1 SGHTA, CDR2 FQGNSA. Trimming shortened V by 1 base and J by 0 bases, and 20 bases separated the two germline ends. The CDR3 DNA follows: TGTGCCAGCAGCTTAGGGGTAGCGGCAAGACTTATAAGCACAGATACGCAGTATTTT. Translating it yields CASSLGVAARLISTDTQYF. The full variable domain, with the rest looked up from reference TRBV7-2 and TRBJ2-3, is GAGVSQSPSNKVTEKGKDVELRCDPISGHTALYWYRQSLGQGLEFLIYFQGNSAPDKSGLPSDRFSAERTGGSVSTLTIQRTQQEDSAVYLCASSLGVAARLISTDTQYFGPGTRLTVL.

The chain joins TRBV7-9 to TRBJ2-1; no clear D. Trimming removed 0 bases at V and 7 bases at J, with 7 bases between. This CDR3 spans 13 amino acids. CDR1 is SEHNR, CDR2 FQNEAQ, per germline (reference sequence). This CDR3 is CASSLASFNEQFF. The DNA of the CDR3 is TGTGCCAGCAGCTTAGCCAGTTTTAATGAGCAGTTCTTC.

The gene calls are TRBV12-5 and TRBJ2-5, with D perhaps TRBD1 (6 bases). Trimming pared 6 bases from V and 4 bases from J, leaving 12 bases between. Germline V gene lookup returns CDR1 LGHNT and CDR2 FRNRAP. CDR3 length: 13 amino acids. In DNA, the CDR3 is TGTGCTAGTGGACCTACAGGGTCAGAGACCCAGTACTTC. Amino acids: CASGPTGSETQYF.

The chain combines TRBV29-1 with TRBJ2-3; D gene ambiguous. With 1 base removed from V and 0 bases from J, the gap between germline ends came to 5 bases. This CDR3 comprises 13 residues. CDR1 SQVTM and CDR2 ANQGSEA come from the germline V gene. This CDR3 is CSVEARSTDTQYF. The CDR3 DNA follows: TGCAGCGTTGAAGCCAGAAGCACAGATACGCAGTATTTT.

V gene TRBV5-1 combines with J gene TRBJ2-3, with 8 positions matching TRBD2. Germline lookup yields CDR1 SGHRS and CDR2 YFSETQ. This CDR3 comprises 15 residues. With V trimmed by 0 bases and J by 3 bases, 3 bases remained unmatched. The CDR3 bases are TGCGCCAGCAGCTTGGCAACTAGCGGTACAGATACGCAGTATTTT. The encoded protein is CASSLATSGTDTQYF.

V gene TRBV6-5 combines with J gene TRBJ1-1; TRBD1 might be the D (6 bases). From germline, CDR1 is MNHEY and CDR2 SVGAGI. Deletions cut 7 bases from V and 4 bases from J, with 16 bases between. CDR3 length: 14 residues. The CDR3 DNA reads TGTGCCAGCATTCAGGGGACCCCGGCCACTGAAGCTTTCTTT. This sequence encodes CASIQGTPATEAFF.

The rearrangement links TRBV3-1 (or the pseudogene TRBV3-2) to TRBJ2-2, with 8 nucleotides matching TRBD1. CDR1 is LGHDT and CDR2 is YNNKEL in the germline V gene (reference sequence). Germline trimming cut 3 bases from V and 6 bases from J; bases unmatched to any gene: 9. This CDR3 contains 16 residues. CDR3 protein: CASSHTGTGRAGELFF. In nucleotides, the CDR3 is TGTGCCAGCAGCCATACCGGGACAGGTCGGGCCGGGGAGCTGTTTTTT.

This clone came up a few times. The CDR3 reads CASSSFNFRGFYEQYF. In DNA, the CDR3 is TGTGCCAGCTCCTCGTTTAACTTCCGGGGGTTCTACGAGCAGTACTTC. The V and J genes are TRBV18 and TRBJ2-7; tentative D call: TRBD2 (6 bases). Trimming pared 6 bases from V and 3 bases from J, leaving 21 bases between. The CDR3 has 16 residues. Germline V gene lookup returns CDR1 KGHSH and CDR2 LQKENI.

J is TRBJ2-2 and V is TRBV5-1; 8 nucleotides match TRBD2. CDR1 is SGHRS, CDR2 YFSETQ, per germline. The V and J ends lost 0 bases and 3 bases, in that order; junction bases with no gene match: 10. The length of the CDR3 is 18 residues. As DNA, the CDR3 is TGCGCCAGCAGCTTGGCTCTGTCGGGGGGGCCCGACACCGGGGAGCTGTTTTTT. The encoded protein is CASSLALSGGPDTGELFF.

The V and J genes are TRBV29-1 and TRBJ2-7; 7 bases are shared with TRBD1. Germline lookup yields CDR1 SQVTM and CDR2 ANQGSEA. The CDR3 runs 13 residues. Trimming cost V 4 bases and J 2 bases; bases outside gene matches: 5. The CDR3 loop is CSVALGQAYEQYF. The CDR3 bases are TGCAGCGTTGCTCTTGGACAGGCCTACGAGCAGTACTTC.

This clone has only one observation. The V call is TRBV9, the J call TRBJ1-1; 8 bases are a match to TRBD1. The CDR3 runs 15 residues. Germline CDR1 reads SGDLS; CDR2 reads YYNGEE. J was trimmed by 1 base and V by 4 bases; bases with no gene match: 6. DNA for the CDR3: TGTGCCAGCAGCAATTCCGGGACAGGGAACACTGAAGCTTTCTTT. Translation: CASSNSGTGNTEAFF.

The V and J genes are TRBV19 and TRBJ1-2; 7 nucleotides match TRBD1. The V gene's germline CDR1 is LNHDA and CDR2 SQIVND (reference sequence). The CDR3 is made up of 13 amino acids. The ends lost 7 bases at V and 8 bases at J; junction bases unmatched: 10. Here the CDR3 reads CASTYDRERGYTF. The CDR3 coding sequence is TGTGCCAGTACCTACGACAGGGAACGGGGCTACACCTTC.

J is TRBJ2-2 and V is TRBV6-5; D might be TRBD2 (7 bases). The CDR3 runs to 14 residues. Per the germline V gene, CDR1 is MNHEY and CDR2 is SVGAGI. Trimming pared 5 bases from V and 5 bases from J, leaving 12 bases between. The CDR3 sequence is CASSIGGATGELFF. In DNA form, the CDR3 reads TGTGCCAGCAGTATAGGGGGGGCTACCGGGGAGCTGTTTTTT.

Details on this clone: One end of the junction is discordant with germline, which a read error may explain. At the DNA level, this CDR3 is encoded by other sequences in the same sample as well. This chain links TRBV6-6 with TRBJ2-7, with 9 bases that match TRBD1. The CDR3 length is 16 residues. From germline, CDR1 is MNHNY and CDR2 SVGAGI (reference sequence). This CDR3 reads CASSRAGTGSSYEQYF. CDR3 in DNA: TGTGCCAGCAGCCGCGCTGGGACAGGGAGCTCCTACGAGCAGTATTTC.

The rearrangement uses TRBV29-1 and TRBJ1-2, with 12 bases lining up with TRBD1. The CDR3 has 18 amino acids. With 3 bases clipped from V and 7 bases from J, the junction kept 18 bases outside the gene matches. Germline V gene sequence: CDR1 SQVTM, CDR2 ANQGSEA. CDR3 residues: CSVDITGTGGVAAGGYTF. The CDR3 nucleotides read TGCAGCGTTGATATTACCGGGACAGGGGGCGTTGCTGCCGGTGGCTACACCTTC.

This clone was recorded once. Different DNA sequences within this sample yield the same CDR3. The CDR3 coding sequence is TGTGCCAGCAGCCTCGGACAAGGCTACGAGCAGTACTTC. As protein: CASSLGQGYEQYF. The V and J genes are TRBV3-1 (or the pseudogene TRBV3-2) and TRBJ2-7; D possibly corresponds to TRBD1 (5 bases). CDR1 is LGHDT and CDR2 is YNNKEL in the germline V gene (reference sequence). With 4 bases removed from V and 3 bases from J, the gap between germline ends came to 10 bases. The CDR3 is 13 amino acids.

The rearrangement links TRBV6-2 or TRBV6-3 to TRBJ1-1, with 9 bases that match TRBD1. Germline V gives CDR1 MNHEY, CDR2 SVGEGT. The CDR3 has 17 residues. J lost 0 bases, V lost 2 bases, and 7 bases had no gene match. The CDR3 region has the DNA TGTGCCAGCAGTTACACAGAGGGACAGGGAATGAACACTGAAGCTTTCTTT. It is translated as CASSYTEGQGMNTEAFF.

This clone occurred once. V and J are TRBV18 and TRBJ2-1; D is undetermined. This CDR3 is 15 amino acids long. V shed 3 bases and J shed 4 bases, with 13 bases lying between them. Germline assignment: CDR1 KGHSH and CDR2 LQKENI. The CDR3 DNA sequence: TGTGCCAGCTCACCGGTGACAACCTTATACAATGAGCAGTTCTTC. Amino acid sequence: CASSPVTTLYNEQFF.

The rearrangement joins TRBV6-5 to TRBJ2-1; possible D gene TRBD2, 7 bases. Trimming took off 7 bases at V and 3 bases at J, with 13 bases between the two ends. Germline CDR1 MNHEY, CDR2 SVGAGI. CDR3 length: 14 amino acids. DNA for the CDR3: TGTGCCAGCACCCGGGGGGCCTACTACAATGAGCAGTTCTTC. It yields the protein CASTRGAYYNEQFF.

The rearrangement joins TRBV5-1 to TRBJ2-7, with D maybe TRBD1 (6 bases). The CDR3 length is 14 residues. V was cut by 0 bases and J by 2 bases, with 9 bases left in between. Germline CDR1 is SGHRS and CDR2 is YFSETQ. Written as DNA, the CDR3 is TGCGCCAGCAGCTTGGGGACAGTAGCCTACGAGCAGTACTTC. This codes for CASSLGTVAYEQYF.

The chain has TRBV2 and TRBJ1-5; D is ambiguous. V lost 6 bases to trimming and J lost 0 bases, with 12 bases between them. The CDR3 totals 15 residues. Per germline, CDR1 SNHLY and CDR2 FYNNEI. The CDR3 sequence is CASRQVPFSNQPQHF. The CDR3 bases are TGTGCCAGCAGGCAGGTGCCTTTTAGCAATCAGCCCCAGCATTTT.

The chain links TRBV28 to TRBJ2-5; 8 bases are a match to TRBD2. Trimming at V came to 10 bases and at J to 1 base, leaving 8 bases not matched to a gene. CDR1 and CDR2 (germline): MDHEN, SYDVKM. The CDR3 runs 14 residues. CDR3 in amino acids: CATGWREAQETQYF. The CDR3 DNA is TGTGCCACCGGGTGGCGGGAGGCCCAAGAGACCCAGTACTTC.

The CDR3 DNA is TGCGCCAGCAGCTTGGTCCCCATCGGCACCGGGGAGCTGTTTTTT. It encodes CASSLVPIGTGELFF. The chain carries TRBV5-1 and TRBJ2-2; D ambiguous. V lost 0 bases, J lost 4 bases, and 10 bases lay in between. Germline V gene lookup returns CDR1 SGHRS and CDR2 YFSETQ. This CDR3 has 15 amino acids.